These 19 T cell receptor beta chains originate from one sample sequenced in a study of blood T cell repertoires in COVID-19. The table came from immunoSEQ multiplex PCR; TCRdb's copy has only in-frame clones and leaves some out. The sample has about 180,000 clones, 70% to 80% seen once; the top ten hold about 18%. Sequencing was carried out using PBMCs or T cells enriched from blood (not recorded which). The receptors shown here come from a woman aged 45-65 years who had recovered from COVID-19.

The CDR3 loop is CASSTLAYEQYF. DNA for the CDR3: TGTGCCAGCAGCACCCTCGCGTACGAGCAGTACTTC. This chain connects TRBV6-5 to TRBJ2-7, with D unresolved. V was cut by 6 bases and J by 4 bases, with 10 bases left in between. This CDR3 has 12 residues. Looked up from germline, CDR1 is MNHEY and CDR2 is SVGAGI.

The rearrangement joins TRBV10-1 to TRBJ2-7; D may be TRBD2 (6 bases). The germline gives CDR1 WNHNN, CDR2 SYGVQD (reference sequence). CDR3 size: 14 residues. Trimming stripped 3 bases from V and 0 bases from J, with 9 bases between. CDR3 nucleotides: TGCGCCAGCAGTGACCCTAGCGCCTCCTACGAGCAGTACTTC. This sequence encodes CASSDPSASYEQYF.

DNA of the CDR3: TGTGCCAGCAGTCGGAATGAAAAACTGTTTTTT. Its protein product is CASSRNEKLFF. This chain uses TRBV2 with TRBJ1-4, with unresolved D. Germline-derived CDR1 and CDR2 are SNHLY and FYNNEI. The CDR3 covers 11 residues. Trimming cost V 5 bases and J 5 bases, with 3 bases left between them. The whole variable domain, remainder taken from reference TRBV2 and TRBJ1-4, is EPEVTQTPSHQVTQMGQEVILRCVPISNHLYFYWYRQILGQKVEFLVSFYNNEISEKSEIFDDQFSVERPDGSNFTLKIRSTKLEDSAMYFCASSRNEKLFFGSGTQLSVL.

The rearrangement joins TRBV5-1 to TRBJ2-7; D possibly corresponds to TRBD2 (5 bases). Germline V CDR1 and CDR2: SGHRS, YFSETQ. V dropped 0 bases and J dropped 2 bases, with 9 bases sitting between them. There are 14 residues in the CDR3. The CDR3 protein is CASSLGGRTYEQYF. CDR3 coding DNA: TGCGCCAGCAGCTTGGGAGGGCGGACCTACGAGCAGTACTTC.

The chain joins TRBV7-2 to TRBJ1-6, with 7 bases matching TRBD1. Germline CDR1 reads SGHTA; CDR2 reads FQGNSA. Trimming at V came to 7 bases and at J to 0 bases, leaving 12 bases not matched to a gene. This CDR3 has 18 residues. CDR3 loop: CASNEGDRTSSYNSPLHF. CDR3 in DNA: TGTGCCAGCAACGAGGGGGACAGAACGAGCTCCTATAATTCACCCCTCCACTTT.

V gene TRBV29-1 combines with J gene TRBJ1-2; D is unclear. This CDR3 comprises 13 residues. Trimming cost V 2 bases and J 7 bases, with 14 bases left between them. CDR1 and CDR2 (germline): SQVTM, ANQGSEA. Written as DNA, the CDR3 is TGCAGCGTTGAATTCCTGCCCTACAGTGGCTACACCTTC. It yields the protein CSVEFLPYSGYTF.

In this sample, this clone turned up a few times. CDR3 sequence reads: CASSLWGQGQPQHF. In nucleotides, the CDR3 is TGCGCCAGCAGCTTGTGGGGACAGGGCCAGCCCCAGCATTTT. The V call is TRBV5-1, the J call TRBJ1-5; 9 bases are shared with TRBD1. Germline V gene sequence: CDR1 SGHRS, CDR2 YFSETQ. The CDR3 has 14 residues. Germline trimming cut 1 base from V and 7 bases from J; bases unmatched to any gene: 3. Looking up the rest from reference TRBV5-1 and TRBJ1-5 gives the full variable domain: KAGVTQTPRYLIKTRGQQVTLSCSPISGHRSVSWYQQTPGQGLQFLFEYFSETQRNKGNFPGRFSGRQFSNSRSEMNVSTLELGDSALYLCASSLWGQGQPQHFGDGTRLSIL.

The chain is built from TRBV7-2 and TRBJ2-1; 13 nucleotides agree with TRBD2. CDR1 is SGHTA and CDR2 is FQGNSA in the germline V gene. There are 15 residues in the CDR3. The junction had 6 bases not matched to a gene; V was cut back by 5 bases and J by 8 bases. The CDR3 protein is CASSSGLAGDDEQFF. Here the CDR3 DNA reads TGTGCCAGCAGCAGCGGACTAGCGGGAGACGATGAGCAGTTCTTC.

V and J are TRBV7-3 and TRBJ1-2, with TRBD1 identical over 8 bases. This CDR3 has 13 amino acids. With V trimmed by 2 bases and J by 6 bases, 2 bases remained unmatched. CDR1 is SGHTA and CDR2 is FQGTGA in the germline V gene. CDR3 bases: TGTGCCAGCAGCTTACAGGGGGCCGATGGCTACACCTTC. Its protein is CASSLQGADGYTF.

The V and J genes are TRBV19 and TRBJ1-3, with 8 bases aligning to TRBD1. The germline V gene has CDR1 LNHDA and CDR2 SQIVND (reference sequence). The CDR3 spans 16 residues. J gave up 2 bases and V 5 bases, and 8 bases lay outside the gene matches. CDR3 sequence reads: CASSPGQGSAGNTIYF. Here the CDR3 DNA reads TGTGCCAGTAGTCCAGGACAGGGAAGCGCTGGAAACACCATATATTTT.

This clone was detected a few times. V gene TRBV19 combines with J gene TRBJ2-7, with D possibly TRBD2 on 6 matching bases. CDR1 LNHDA and CDR2 SQIVND come from the germline V gene (reference sequence). The CDR3 has 15 residues. V was clipped by 2 bases and J by 0 bases, with 11 bases between them. In DNA form, the CDR3 reads TGTGCCAGTAGTATATCGGGGGTTGGCTCCTACGAGCAGTACTTC. Translating gives CASSISGVGSYEQYF.

V is TRBV7-2 and J is TRBJ1-2; tentative D call: TRBD1 (5 bases). The CDR3 length is 14 residues. V was pared by 5 bases and J by 4 bases, with 14 bases between. Germline V gene data show CDR1 as SGHTA and CDR2 as FQGNSA. The CDR3 spells CASSVTRQSYGYTF. The CDR3 DNA is TGTGCCAGCAGCGTGACTCGACAGTCCTATGGCTACACCTTC. Looking up the rest from reference TRBV7-2 and TRBJ1-2 gives the full variable domain: GAGVSQSPSNKVTEKGKDVELRCDPISGHTALYWYRQSLGQGLEFLIYFQGNSAPDKSGLPSDRFSAERTGGSVSTLTIQRTQQEDSAVYLCASSVTRQSYGYTFGSGTRLTVV.

V gene TRBV19 combines with J gene TRBJ1-1, with 11 bases fitting TRBD1. V lost 8 bases to trimming and J lost 8 bases; unmatched junction nucleotides: 10. Per the germline V gene, CDR1 is LNHDA and CDR2 is SQIVND (reference sequence). This CDR3 region has 14 residues. The CDR3 DNA follows: TGTGCCAGTTCCTATCGGGACAGGGGGGGAGAAGCTTTCTTT. Its protein is CASSYRDRGGEAFF.

This clone has a handful of counts. The chain has TRBV5-1 and TRBJ2-3; 10 nucleotides agree with TRBD2. V lost 0 bases to trimming and J lost 2 bases; unmatched junction nucleotides: 6. This CDR3 has 17 residues. Germline V lookup: CDR1 SGHRS, CDR2 YFSETQ. The CDR3 region is CASSLASGRGTTDTQYF. CDR3 bases: TGCGCCAGCAGCTTGGCTAGCGGGAGAGGGACCACAGATACGCAGTATTTT.

For the CDR3, the DNA is TGCAGCGTTGAAGGGGAGGAGGGCTACGAGCAGTACTTC. This translates into CSVEGEEGYEQYF. The V and J genes are TRBV29-1 and TRBJ2-7, with D possibly being TRBD2 (6 bases). The length of the CDR3 is 13 residues. V was cut by 1 base and J by 3 bases, with 10 bases left in between. CDR1 and CDR2 (germline): SQVTM, ANQGSEA.

This clone has at least ten counts. The rearrangement uses TRBV6-4 and TRBJ2-3; TRBD2 aligns across 8 bases. V lost 5 bases and J lost 5; bases outside the gene matches: 3. In germline, CDR1 is MRHNA, CDR2 SNTAGT. The CDR3 is made up of 13 amino acids. This CDR3 is CASSLGLGDTQYF. The CDR3 DNA sequence: TGTGCCAGCAGTCTGGGACTAGGAGATACGCAGTATTTT.

This chain joins TRBV19 and TRBJ2-5, with no clear D. The CDR3 loop spans 14 amino acids. Germline CDR1 and CDR2: LNHDA and SQIVND (reference sequence). Trimming stripped 5 bases from V and 2 bases from J, with 12 bases between. In nucleotides, the CDR3 is TGTGCCAGTAGTTACCTGGGCCCGCAAGAGACCCAGTACTTC. This sequence encodes CASSYLGPQETQYF.

Only a few counts were recorded for this clone. The gene calls are TRBV5-6 and TRBJ2-6; D might be TRBD1 (6 bases). V was clipped by 3 bases and J by 0 bases, with 7 bases between them. CDR1 is SGHDT, CDR2 YYEEEE, per germline. This CDR3 is built from 15 residues. The CDR3 region has the DNA TGTGCCAGCAGCTACAGGGTCTCTGGGGCCAACGTCCTGACTTTC. Residues: CASSYRVSGANVLTF.

This chain uses TRBV5-1 with TRBJ2-2; 12 positions agree with TRBD1. Germline assignment: CDR1 SGHRS and CDR2 YFSETQ. The ends lost 2 bases at V and 7 bases at J; junction bases unmatched: 21. The length of the CDR3 is 21 residues. CDR3 DNA sequence: TGCGCCAGCAGCTTTGGCCCGGGACAGGGGGCGAATCGGGATGGTGACGGGGAGCTGTTTTTT. It yields the protein CASSFGPGQGANRDGDGELFF.